A few counts support the clone carrying this TCR beta chain. The sample is drawn from a study of T-cell reconstitution after alpha-beta-depleted transplantation in children. This CDR3 is built from 16 residues. V gave up 4 bases and J gave up 1 base; unmatched junction bases: 9. Germline lookup yields CDR1 SGHNT and CDR2 YYREEE (reference sequence). Preparation of the TCRbeta library involved a method that used unique molecular identifiers. TCRdb re-called the PCR reads with MiXCR, one entry per CDR3 protein. Of around 530,000 distinct CDR3 sequences listed, about 31% are singletons. The genes are TRBV5-4 and TRBJ1-1; TRBD1 matches at 8 bases. This TCR was sampled from a human donor who donated a stem cell graft to a child with aplastic anemia. The material was PBMCs from the stem cell graft donor, obtained from the stem cell graft. CDR3 protein: CASSPGQGRENTEAFF. The CDR3 nucleotides are TGTGCCAGCAGCCCTGGACAGGGAAGGGAGAACACTGAAGCTTTCTTT. Drawing the rest from reference TRBV5-4 and TRBJ1-1, the complete variable domain is ETGVTQSPTHLIKTRGQQVTLRCSSQSGHNTVSWYQQALGQGPQFIFQYYREEENGRGNFPPRFSGLQFPNYSSELNVNALELDDSALYLCASSPGQGRENTEAFFGQGTRLTVV.